Shown below are 24 T cell receptor beta chains from a single sample sequenced in a study of T-cell reconstitution after alpha-beta-depleted transplantation in children. Unique molecular identifiers were incorporated during preparation of the TCRbeta library. In TCRdb, the PCR reads were re-called with MiXCR into one record per CDR3 protein. The table records just over 950,000 distinct CDR3 sequences, about 29% of them present only once. The sequences come from PBMCs, mostly from graft donor cells, collected 360 days after TCRalphabeta/CD19-depleted stem cell transplant. All receptors come from a boy younger than two who had a stem cell transplant for SCID, so the T cells may come from the graft donor.

Turning to this clonotype: At one end the junction does not follow the germline gene, possibly because of a read error. The chain couples TRBV7-9 to TRBJ1-2, with a tentative D call TRBD1 (5 bases). The CDR3 covers 13 residues. CDR1 is SEHNR, CDR2 FQNEAQ, per germline (reference sequence). CDR3 sequence: CSSSSSSRGRYTF. The CDR3 bases are TGTTCCAGCAGTTCCTCGTCTAGGGGACGCTACACCTTC. Full variable domain (outside the CDR3, taken from reference TRBV7-9 and TRBJ1-2): DTGVSQNPRHKITKRGQNVTFRCDPISEHNRLYWYRQTLGQGPEFLTYFQNEAQLEKSRLLSDRFSAERPKGSFSTLEIQRTEQGDSAMYLCSSSSSSRGRYTFGSGTRLTVV.

This clonotype was counted between two and nine times. The chain couples TRBV9 to TRBJ2-7; 8 nucleotides align to TRBD2. Trimming took 3 bases from V and 3 from J; bases not matched to a gene: 8. The germline CDR1 and CDR2 sequences are SGDLS and YYNGEE. This CDR3 is built from 15 residues. The DNA of the CDR3 is TGTGCCAGCAGCGCGGGGGCGGGGGGCTTCTACGAGCAGTACTTC. Its translation: CASSAGAGGFYEQYF.

The sample holds a few counts of this clonotype. This chain connects TRBV20-1 to TRBJ1-1, with 8 bases identical to TRBD1. The CDR3 is 15 residues long. Germline V gives CDR1 DFQATT, CDR2 SNEGSKA (reference sequence). V lost 0 bases to trimming and J lost 3 bases; unmatched junction nucleotides: 6. The CDR3 nucleotides are TGCAGTGCTAGAGACCCGGGGACAGGAGACACTGAAGCTTTCTTT. It specifies CSARDPGTGDTEAFF.

The chain couples TRBV7-9 to TRBJ2-3; D possibly corresponds to TRBD2 (5 bases). The CDR3 runs 16 residues. V was shortened by 3 bases and J by 1 base, with 14 bases between the two germline ends. The germline CDR1 and CDR2 sequences are SEHNR and FQNEAQ (reference sequence). The CDR3 reads CASSFGRSGRTDTQYF. The CDR3 DNA is TGTGCCAGCAGCTTCGGTCGAAGCGGACGCACAGATACGCAGTATTTT.

This clonotype occurred a few times. The chain joins TRBV2 to TRBJ2-3; 7 nucleotides match TRBD2. CDR3 length: 15 amino acids. Germline values: CDR1 SNHLY, CDR2 FYNNEI. V shed 4 bases, J shed 3 bases, and the junction held 7 bases outside the gene matches. This CDR3 is CASSVTSVMTDTQYF. DNA of the CDR3: TGTGCCAGCAGTGTTACTAGCGTGATGACAGATACGCAGTATTTT.

This clonotype was counted a few times. The chain uses TRBV6-5 and TRBJ2-7; D gene unclear. This CDR3 is built from 15 residues. Germline lookup yields CDR1 MNHEY and CDR2 SVGAGI. Trimming shortened V by 2 bases and J by 0 bases, and 11 bases separated the two germline ends. CDR3 DNA: TGTGCCAGCAGTTACCAGCGTGGGTTCTCCTACGAGCAGTACTTC. Its protein product is CASSYQRGFSYEQYF.

This clonotype showed up just a few times. The chain combines TRBV4-3 with TRBJ2-5; TRBD1 matches 7 bases. The CDR3 is made up of 15 amino acids. Germline trimming cut 0 bases from V and 1 base from J; bases unmatched to any gene: 2. CDR1 is LGHNA, CDR2 YSLEER, per germline. CDR3 nucleotides: TGCGCCAGCAGCCAAGACCCAGGGGGCCAAGAGACCCAGTACTTC. This encodes CASSQDPGGQETQYF.

This clonotype was observed many times. The chain employs TRBV4-1 and TRBJ2-1; 10 bases map to TRBD1. The CDR3 contains 15 residues. V lost 1 base and J lost 3; bases outside the gene matches: 0. CDR1 and CDR2 from the germline V gene are MGHRA and YSYEKL. This CDR3 reads CASSQGTGGYNEQFF. CDR3 DNA sequence: TGCGCCAGCAGCCAAGGGACAGGGGGCTACAATGAGCAGTTCTTC.

With regard to this clonotype: A single base separates this from a much larger clone, so it may be a read error. DNA for the CDR3: TGTGCCAGCAGCGTAGTGGGCGATGAGCAGTTCTTC. This translates into CASSVVGDEQFF. V usage is TRBV9 and J usage is TRBJ2-1, with no clear D. Trimming cost V 0 bases and J 8 bases, with 6 bases left between them. This CDR3 is built from 12 residues. The germline V gene encodes CDR1 SGDLS and CDR2 YYNGEE.

V is TRBV12-3 or TRBV12-4 and J is TRBJ2-3; TRBD2 aligns across 7 bases. The ends lost 4 bases at V and 5 bases at J; junction bases unmatched: 9. The CDR3 has 15 amino acids. CDR3 amino acids: CASSWTASGGDTQYF. CDR3 sequence (DNA): TGTGCCAGCAGTTGGACGGCTAGCGGTGGAGATACGCAGTATTTT.

V and J are TRBV12-3 or TRBV12-4 and TRBJ1-5; the D gene is possibly TRBD1 (6 bases). V was trimmed by 7 bases and J by 4 bases, leaving 14 bases between them. The CDR3 sequence is 14 residues long. The CDR3, as DNA: TGTGCCAGCACCGTACAGGGCTATAATCAGCCCCAGCATTTT. This translates into CASTVQGYNQPQHF.

This chain uses TRBV7-9 with TRBJ2-1; 9 nucleotides match TRBD1. Germline V lookup: CDR1 SEHNR, CDR2 FQNEAQ (reference sequence). V lost 6 bases to trimming and J lost 8 bases; unmatched junction nucleotides: 11. The CDR3 runs 15 residues. The CDR3 loop is CASSRTGTGLDEQFF. The CDR3 DNA reads TGTGCCAGCAGTCGCACCGGGACAGGGCTGGATGAGCAGTTCTTC.

The chain is built from TRBV7-8 and TRBJ1-5, with D uncertain. The V and J ends lost 2 bases and 4 bases respectively, with 15 bases between them. This CDR3 has 16 amino acids. Germline loops: CDR1 SGHVS, CDR2 FQNEAQ. In nucleotides, the CDR3 is TGTGCCAGCAGCTTAACGTCGGTGTATCGGAATCAGCCCCAGCATTTT. Translation: CASSLTSVYRNQPQHF.

CDR3 sequence reads: CATSRLKAVGNTEAFF. In DNA, the CDR3 is TGTGCCACCAGCAGATTAAAAGCGGTGGGAAACACTGAAGCTTTCTTT. The chain employs TRBV15 and TRBJ1-1; D unresolved. The germline CDR1 and CDR2 sequences are LNHNV and YYDKDF (reference sequence). This CDR3 comprises 16 residues. V lost 2 bases to trimming and J lost 2 bases, with 15 bases between them.

This clonotype was observed a handful of times. The rearrangement links TRBV5-1 to TRBJ2-1, with TRBD2 identical over 9 bases. The V segment lost 2 bases and the J segment 6 bases; nucleotides outside the gene matches: 9. The CDR3 is 16 residues long. Germline V gives CDR1 SGHRS, CDR2 YFSETQ. The CDR3 nucleotides are TGCGCCAGCAGCTTATTTAGGCGGGGGGGTTCCAATGAGCAGTTCTTC. It is translated as CASSLFRRGGSNEQFF. Based on the CDR3 plus reference TRBV5-1 and TRBJ2-1, the full variable domain is KAGVTQTPRYLIKTRGQQVTLSCSPISGHRSVSWYQQTPGQGLQFLFEYFSETQRNKGNFPGRFSGRQFSNSRSEMNVSTLELGDSALYLCASSLFRRGGSNEQFFGPGTRLTVL.

There are many counts of this clonotype. The chain combines TRBV6-2 or TRBV6-3 with TRBJ2-1; 9 bases map to TRBD1. V shed 3 bases, J shed 3 bases, and the junction held 6 bases outside the gene matches. The germline CDR1 and CDR2 sequences are MNHEY and SVGEGT. The CDR3 consists of 16 residues. CDR3 nucleotides: TGTGCCAGCAGTTATGAGACAGGGGGAATCTACAATGAGCAGTTCTTC. Protein sequence: CASSYETGGIYNEQFF.

This clonotype was counted between two and nine times. The chain has TRBV24-1 and TRBJ2-5, with D tentatively TRBD1 (5 bases). Trimming took off 1 base at V and 7 bases at J, with 6 bases between the two ends. This CDR3 comprises 12 residues. Germline CDR1 is KGHDR and CDR2 is SFDVKD. The CDR3 coding sequence is TGTGCCACCAGTGATTTTCAGGGGACCCAGTACTTC. Protein sequence: CATSDFQGTQYF.

This chain uses TRBV9 with TRBJ2-1, with 11 bases that match TRBD2. Germline loops: CDR1 SGDLS, CDR2 YYNGEE. Trimming removed 2 bases from V and 4 bases from J; junction bases left unmatched: 5. This CDR3 has 16 amino acids. CDR3 sequence (DNA): TGTGCCAGCAGCGTCGCCGGGACTAGCGGATACAATGAGCAGTTCTTC. This gives the protein CASSVAGTSGYNEQFF.

Only a few counts were recorded for this clonotype. The gene calls are TRBV24-1 and TRBJ2-5; D call uncertain. V was cut by 4 bases and J by 7 bases, with 21 bases left in between. Per germline, CDR1 KGHDR and CDR2 SFDVKD. The CDR3 has 16 residues. CDR3 nucleotides: TGTGCCACCAGTGAGTTCTCCGTAACGCCCCATAGGACCCAGTACTTC. This translates into CATSEFSVTPHRTQYF.

The chain carries TRBV5-1 and TRBJ2-1, with TRBD2 matching over 9 bases. V lost 1 base and J lost 5; bases outside the gene matches: 7. Germline CDR1 is SGHRS and CDR2 is YFSETQ. The length of the CDR3 is 16 residues. CDR3 DNA sequence: TGCGCCAGCAGCTTGCCCAGCGGGGGGACCCACAATGAGCAGTTCTTC. This sequence encodes CASSLPSGGTHNEQFF.

This clonotype appeared once. The J gene is TRBJ1-1, the V gene TRBV20-1; TRBD1 might be the D (5 bases). CDR3 size: 16 residues. The V gene's germline CDR1 is DFQATT and CDR2 SNEGSKA (reference sequence). With 0 bases removed from V and 5 bases from J, the gap between germline ends came to 19 bases. CDR3 amino acids: CSAREGNAGRVTEAFF. CDR3 nucleotide sequence: TGCAGTGCTAGAGAGGGGAACGCAGGGAGGGTGACTGAAGCTTTCTTT.

This clonotype was seen a handful of times. This chain connects TRBV9 to TRBJ1-1; D is possibly TRBD1 (5 bases). CDR3 length: 14 amino acids. Per germline, CDR1 SGDLS and CDR2 YYNGEE. With 4 bases removed from V and 6 bases from J, the gap between germline ends came to 16 bases. The CDR3, as DNA: TGTGCCAGCAGCCCCCAGGTAGGGGCCGCTGAAGCTTTCTTT. It translates to CASSPQVGAAEAFF.

The table lists this clonotype with a few counts. The V and J genes are TRBV5-1 and TRBJ2-5; TRBD1 matches 9 bases. The trim removed 0 bases at V and 5 bases at J, leaving 8 bases unmatched. The germline gives CDR1 SGHRS, CDR2 YFSETQ. CDR3 length: 16 residues. For the CDR3, the DNA is TGCGCCAGCAGCTTGGTTGTGGGGACAGGGCAGGAGACCCAGTACTTC. Its protein product is CASSLVVGTGQETQYF. Filled out from reference TRBV5-1 and TRBJ2-5, the complete variable domain reads KAGVTQTPRYLIKTRGQQVTLSCSPISGHRSVSWYQQTPGQGLQFLFEYFSETQRNKGNFPGRFSGRQFSNSRSEMNVSTLELGDSALYLCASSLVVGTGQETQYFGPGTRLLVL.

The sample holds a few counts of this clonotype. The V call is TRBV5-1, the J call TRBJ2-1; D is undetermined. The CDR3 is 11 amino acids. Trimming stripped 7 bases from V and 3 bases from J, with 5 bases between. Germline V lookup: CDR1 SGHRS, CDR2 YFSETQ. The CDR3 DNA follows: TGCGCCAGCGGCCGCTACAATGAGCAGTTCTTC. It codes for CASGRYNEQFF.